This TCR beta chain originates from a study of T cell responses to AZD1222 COVID-19 vaccine. Broader study findings: Repertoire sampling was restricted to post-peak T cell response timepoints. Only five or six individuals given AZD1222 were seropositive at baseline.

TCRdb's table, derived via immunoSEQ multiplex PCR, lists solely in-frame clones and lacks some. The top ten hold 1.5% to 2% of the sample, which has around 95,000 clones, roughly 91% seen once. Trimming stripped 4 bases from V and 5 bases from J, with 11 bases between. Germline V gene data show CDR1 as SNHLY and CDR2 as FYNNEI. This CDR3 region has 13 residues. This clone was detected once. Its antigen is unknown. The sample consisted of peripheral blood, taken on day 0 of AZD1222 vaccination. This clonotype originated in an adult in good health. V and J are TRBV2 and TRBJ1-1, with D hard to call. The CDR3 DNA is TGTGCCAGCAGTGTGGGCTCTGGGACTGAAGCTTTCTTT. This gives the protein CASSVGSGTEAFF.